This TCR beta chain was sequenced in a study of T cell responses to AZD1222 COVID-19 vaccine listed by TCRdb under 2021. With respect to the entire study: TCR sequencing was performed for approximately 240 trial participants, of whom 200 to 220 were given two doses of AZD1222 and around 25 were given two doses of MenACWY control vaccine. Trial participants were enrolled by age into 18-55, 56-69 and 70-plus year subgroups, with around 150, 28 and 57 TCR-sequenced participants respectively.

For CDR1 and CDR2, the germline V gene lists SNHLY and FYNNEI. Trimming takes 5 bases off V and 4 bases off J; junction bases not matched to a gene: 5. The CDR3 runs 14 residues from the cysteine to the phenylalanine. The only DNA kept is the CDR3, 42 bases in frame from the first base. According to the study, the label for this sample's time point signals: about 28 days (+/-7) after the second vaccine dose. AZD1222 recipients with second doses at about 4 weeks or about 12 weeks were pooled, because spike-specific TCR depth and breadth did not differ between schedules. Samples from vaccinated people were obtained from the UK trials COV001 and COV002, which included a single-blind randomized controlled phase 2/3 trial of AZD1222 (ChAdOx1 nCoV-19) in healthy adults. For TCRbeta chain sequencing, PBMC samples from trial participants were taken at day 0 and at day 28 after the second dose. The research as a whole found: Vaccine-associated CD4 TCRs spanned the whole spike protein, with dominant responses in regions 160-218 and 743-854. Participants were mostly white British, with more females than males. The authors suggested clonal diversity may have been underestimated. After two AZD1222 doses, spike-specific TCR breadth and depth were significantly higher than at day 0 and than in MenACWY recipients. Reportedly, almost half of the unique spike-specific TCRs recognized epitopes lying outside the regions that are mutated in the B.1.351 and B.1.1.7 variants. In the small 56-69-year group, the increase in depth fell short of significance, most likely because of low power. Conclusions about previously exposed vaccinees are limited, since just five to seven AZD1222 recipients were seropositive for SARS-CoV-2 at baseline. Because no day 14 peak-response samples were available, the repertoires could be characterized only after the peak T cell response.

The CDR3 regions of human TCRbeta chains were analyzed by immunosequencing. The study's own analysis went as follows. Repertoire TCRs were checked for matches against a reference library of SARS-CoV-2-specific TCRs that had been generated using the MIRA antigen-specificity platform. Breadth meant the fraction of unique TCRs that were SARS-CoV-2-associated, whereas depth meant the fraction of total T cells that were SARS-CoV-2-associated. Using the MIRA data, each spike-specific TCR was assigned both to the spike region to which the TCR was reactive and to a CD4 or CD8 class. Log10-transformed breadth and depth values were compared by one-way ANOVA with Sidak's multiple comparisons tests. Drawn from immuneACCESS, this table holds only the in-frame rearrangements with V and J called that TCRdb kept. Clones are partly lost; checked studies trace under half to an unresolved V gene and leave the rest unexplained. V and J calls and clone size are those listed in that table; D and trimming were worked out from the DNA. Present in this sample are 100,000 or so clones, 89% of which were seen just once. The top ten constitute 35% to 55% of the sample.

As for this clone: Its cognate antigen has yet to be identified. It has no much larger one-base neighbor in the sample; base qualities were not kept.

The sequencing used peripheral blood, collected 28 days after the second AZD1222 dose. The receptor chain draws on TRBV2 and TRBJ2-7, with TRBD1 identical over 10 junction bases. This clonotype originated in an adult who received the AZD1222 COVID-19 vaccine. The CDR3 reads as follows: CASSIDRGLYEQYF. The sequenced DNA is TGTGCCAGCAGTATAGACAGGGGGCTTTACGAGCAGTACTTC.